This TCR beta chain comes out of a study of blood T cells in healthy people across ages. Per the germline V gene, CDR1 is DFQATT and CDR2 is SNEGSKA (reference sequence). With 4 bases clipped from V and 6 bases from J, the junction kept 2 bases outside the gene matches. The CDR3 consists of 11 residues. Study-level points and caveats: No conclusive comparison of naive versus antigen-experienced cells was possible with unsorted PBMCs.

This clonotype has more than one count but fewer than ten. Antigen specificity is unknown. Investigators took approximately 10 milliliters of peripheral blood from every donor. Using a J-beta primer mix together with a sample-barcoded 5' primer, a second PCR was run for roughly 6 to 11 cycles. Every single cDNA molecule received a tag from a template-switch adaptor with 12 random nucleotides. TCRdb passed the 5' RACE reads through MiXCR, listing each CDR3 protein once. The table includes 660,000 or so distinct CDR3 sequences, 58% detected once. Sequenced sample: blood. The genes are TRBV20-1 and TRBJ2-5; 7 nucleotides agree with TRBD2. This sequence was found in a man in his 60s in good health. CDR3 in amino acids: CSATGGQTQYF. The CDR3 DNA is TGCAGTGCTACGGGGGGACAGACCCAGTACTTC.